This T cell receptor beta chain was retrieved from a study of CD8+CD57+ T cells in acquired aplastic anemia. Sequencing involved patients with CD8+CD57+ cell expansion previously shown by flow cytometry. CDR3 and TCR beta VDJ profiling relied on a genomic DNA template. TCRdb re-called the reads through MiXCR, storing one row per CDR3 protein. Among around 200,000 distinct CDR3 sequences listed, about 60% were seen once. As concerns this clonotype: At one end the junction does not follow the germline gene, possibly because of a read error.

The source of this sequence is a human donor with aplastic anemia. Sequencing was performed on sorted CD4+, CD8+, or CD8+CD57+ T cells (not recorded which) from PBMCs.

In DNA form, the CDR3 reads TGTGCTAGTGGATTGGGAAACTACAATGAGCAGTTCTTC. Its protein product is CASGLGNYNEQFF. The chain couples TRBV12-5 to TRBJ2-1; D not certain. From germline, CDR1 is LGHNT and CDR2 FRNRAP. The CDR3 consists of 13 residues. Full variable domain (rest looked up from reference TRBV12-5 and TRBJ2-1): DARVTQTPRHKVTEMGQEVTMRCQPILGHNTVFWYRQTMMQGLELLAYFRNRAPLDDSGMPKDRFSAEMPDATLATLKIQPSEPRDSAVYFCASGLGNYNEQFFGPGTRLTVL.